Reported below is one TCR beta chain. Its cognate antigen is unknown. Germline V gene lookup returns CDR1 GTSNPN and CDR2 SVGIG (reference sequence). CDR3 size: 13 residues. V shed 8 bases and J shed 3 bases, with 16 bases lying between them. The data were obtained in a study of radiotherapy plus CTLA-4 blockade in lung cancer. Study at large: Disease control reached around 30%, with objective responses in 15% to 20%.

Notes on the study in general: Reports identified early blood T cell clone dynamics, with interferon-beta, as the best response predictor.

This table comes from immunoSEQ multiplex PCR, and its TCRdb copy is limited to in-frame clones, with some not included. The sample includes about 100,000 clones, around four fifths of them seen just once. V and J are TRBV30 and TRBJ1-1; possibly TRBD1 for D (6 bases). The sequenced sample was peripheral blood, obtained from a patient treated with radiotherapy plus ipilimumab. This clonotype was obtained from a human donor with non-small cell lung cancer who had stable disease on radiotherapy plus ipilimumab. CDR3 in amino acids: CAHRQDVYTEAFF. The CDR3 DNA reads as TGTGCCCATAGACAGGATGTTTACACTGAAGCTTTCTTT.